These T cell receptor beta chains were read from a single sample in a study of blood T cell repertoires in COVID-19. Assay used: immunoSEQ multiplex PCR; TCRdb lists only in-frame clones, some missing. The repertoire holds some 220,000 clones, with about 88% as singletons. Sequenced material: PBMCs or T cells enriched from blood (not recorded which). These receptors were collected from a woman in her thirties who had recovered from COVID-19. Each CDR3 is given with its conserved first and last residue. Each record gives: CDR3 DNA, CDR3 protein, V gene, D gene, J gene, clone size. D genes are given only for firm matches. Clone size is shown for a subset of rows, as once, few, many or a class of expanded clone.

DNA: TGCGCCAGCAGTTGGGCGGACTCTTCCCAAGAGACCCAGTACTTC; CDR3: CASSWADSSQETQYF; V: TRBV5-1; D: .; J: TRBJ2-5; size: .
DNA: TGTGCCAGCAGCTTCCTGGGAGGCAGTGGTGAAAAACTGTTTTTT; CDR3: CASSFLGGSGEKLFF; V: TRBV7-8; D: .; J: TRBJ1-4; size: .
DNA: TGTGCCAGCAGGACAGGGAATCAGCCCCAGCATTTT; CDR3: CASRTGNQPQHF; V: TRBV27; D: TRBD1; J: TRBJ1-5; size: .
DNA: TGTGCCAGCAGCTTACCCAGTGGAAACACCATATATTTT; CDR3: CASSLPSGNTIYF; V: TRBV7-2; D: .; J: TRBJ1-3; size: .
DNA: TGTGCCAGCAGCCTAAGCGCAGCAGATACGCAGTATTTT; CDR3: CASSLSAADTQYF; V: TRBV25-1; D: .; J: TRBJ2-3; size: .
DNA: TGTGCCAGCAGTGATTATGGCAGGGGGATGGGGGTCCCCTTC; CDR3: CASSDYGRGMGVPF; V: TRBV2; D: TRBD1; J: TRBJ2-7; size: once
DNA: TGTGCCAGTAGTACAGGGAGGGGGACCTACGAGCAGTACTTC; CDR3: CASSTGRGTYEQYF; V: TRBV19; D: .; J: TRBJ2-7; size: .
DNA: TGTGCCAGCAGTTACGGAAAGGGGGCTTTCTTT; CDR3: CASSYGKGAFF; V: TRBV6-5; D: .; J: TRBJ1-1; size: .
DNA: TGTGCCAGCAGCTTGACGGGATCTCTGAACACCGGGGAGCTGTTTTTT; CDR3: CASSLTGSLNTGELFF; V: TRBV5-4; D: .; J: TRBJ2-2; size: .
DNA: TGTGCCAGCTCCGGGATCACTGAAGCTTTCTTT; CDR3: CASSGITEAFF; V: TRBV12-3/TRBV12-4; D: .; J: TRBJ1-1; size: .
DNA: TGCGCCAGCAGCCCGGACAGGGAGGGTAGCTACACCTTC; CDR3: CASSPDREGSYTF; V: TRBV5-1; D: TRBD1; J: TRBJ1-2; size: once
DNA: TGTGCCAGCAGCTTCGGTGGGGCTCCGGCTTTCTTT; CDR3: CASSFGGAPAFF; V: TRBV7-2; D: .; J: TRBJ1-1; size: .
DNA: TGTGCCAGCAGCTTGGCCGTCGGGTGGAGGACTGAAGCTTTCTTT; CDR3: CASSLAVGWRTEAFF; V: TRBV5-5; D: .; J: TRBJ1-1; size: .
DNA: TGCGCCAGCAGCTCCGGGACAGCAAACACTGAAGCTTTCTTT; CDR3: CASSSGTANTEAFF; V: TRBV5-1; D: TRBD1; J: TRBJ1-1; size: .
DNA: TGCAGTGCTAGCGGGGGCTATGGCTACACCTTC; CDR3: CSASGGYGYTF; V: TRBV20-1; D: .; J: TRBJ1-2; size: few
DNA: TGTGCCAGCACCGGGGACAGGCGAACGAACACTGAAGCTTTCTTT; CDR3: CASTGDRRTNTEAFF; V: TRBV7-9; D: TRBD1; J: TRBJ1-1; size: once
DNA: TGTGCCAGCAGCTTGGGCGGGACAGGCAATTCACCCCTCCACTTT; CDR3: CASSLGGTGNSPLHF; V: TRBV5-4; D: TRBD1; J: TRBJ1-6; size: .
DNA: TGTGCCAGCAGCGCCGAAATGACGGGAAGGGCTGGAAACACCATATATTTT; CDR3: CASSAEMTGRAGNTIYF; V: TRBV9; D: .; J: TRBJ1-3; size: .
DNA: TGTGCCAGCAGCGTAGATGACAGGGTCAGCGAGCAGTACTTC; CDR3: CASSVDDRVSEQYF; V: TRBV9; D: TRBD1; J: TRBJ2-7; size: .
DNA: TGTGCCAGTAGTACTGGGACAACTGAAGAGACCCAGTACTTC; CDR3: CASSTGTTEETQYF; V: TRBV19; D: .; J: TRBJ2-5; size: .
DNA: TGTGCCAGCAGCGTAGCTTCGCGGGGGGGCCCCGGGGAGCTGTTTTTT; CDR3: CASSVASRGGPGELFF; V: TRBV9; D: TRBD2; J: TRBJ2-2; size: .
DNA: TGTGCCAGCAGTGATACAGGGCGAGAGACCCAGTACTTC; CDR3: CASSDTGRETQYF; V: TRBV25-1; D: .; J: TRBJ2-5; size: .
DNA: TGCGCCAGCAGCCAAGATAGGGGGCGACAGGCTGGAAACACCATATATTTT; CDR3: CASSQDRGRQAGNTIYF; V: TRBV4-3; D: TRBD1; J: TRBJ1-3; size: once
DNA: TGTGCCAGCAGCCTAAGCCGGGAGAAGTCTTTCTTT; CDR3: CASSLSREKSFF; V: TRBV7-2; D: .; J: TRBJ1-1; size: .
DNA: TGTGCCAGCAGCCGCCCGGGGTCTGGAAACACCATATATTTT; CDR3: CASSRPGSGNTIYF; V: TRBV7-2; D: .; J: TRBJ1-3; size: .
DNA: TGTGCCAGCAGTTTGTGGGGGAGGGGGTCTAGCAATCAGCCCCAGCATTTT; CDR3: CASSLWGRGSSNQPQHF; V: TRBV27; D: .; J: TRBJ1-5; size: .
DNA: TGTGCCAGCAGCCGCGAGGGATCGAGCTCCTACGAGCAGTACTTC; CDR3: CASSREGSSSYEQYF; V: TRBV4-2; D: .; J: TRBJ2-7; size: many
DNA: TGTGCCAGCAGCACGGGACAGGGCCCCACTGAAGCTTTCTTT; CDR3: CASSTGQGPTEAFF; V: TRBV7-2; D: TRBD1; J: TRBJ1-1; size: .
DNA: TGTGCCAGCAGCTTAGAGAGTCAGGGGGTGAGGGCCAAAAACATTCAGTACTTC; CDR3: CASSLESQGVRAKNIQYF; V: TRBV7-2; D: TRBD1; J: TRBJ2-4; size: .
DNA: TGTGCCAGCAGCTTAGTACAGGGCGGTCAGCCCCAGCATTTT; CDR3: CASSLVQGGQPQHF; V: TRBV5-8; D: .; J: TRBJ1-5; size: .
DNA: TGTGCCAGCAGTATGGTACAGGATCAGCCCCAGCATTTT; CDR3: CASSMVQDQPQHF; V: TRBV12-3/TRBV12-4; D: .; J: TRBJ1-5; size: .
DNA: TGTGCCAGCAGTGAATTGGGGACAGGGGTTGGAAACACCATATATTTT; CDR3: CASSELGTGVGNTIYF; V: TRBV25-1; D: TRBD1; J: TRBJ1-3; size: .
DNA: TGTGCCATCAGTGAGGCTCAGGATCAGCCCCAGCATTTT; CDR3: CAISEAQDQPQHF; V: TRBV10-3; D: .; J: TRBJ1-5; size: .
DNA: TGTGCCAGCAGCGAGGACGGGGGAGGCAATCAGCCCCAGCATTTT; CDR3: CASSEDGGGNQPQHF; V: TRBV9; D: .; J: TRBJ1-5; size: .
DNA: TGTGCCAGCAGCTTGGGACACGGTGGCTACACCTTC; CDR3: CASSLGHGGYTF; V: TRBV5-6; D: .; J: TRBJ1-2; size: .
DNA: TGTGCCAGCAGTGCATCATCCGGGACATTAAGAAATCAGCCCCAGCATTTT; CDR3: CASSASSGTLRNQPQHF; V: TRBV25-1; D: .; J: TRBJ1-5; size: .
DNA: TGCGCCAGCAGAACGGGGGACCTCTACAATGAGCAGTTCTTC; CDR3: CASRTGDLYNEQFF; V: TRBV10-2; D: .; J: TRBJ2-1; size: .
DNA: TGTGCCAGCAGCTTACTAGCGGGGGGGGAGACCCAGTACTTC; CDR3: CASSLLAGGETQYF; V: TRBV7-2; D: TRBD2; J: TRBJ2-5; size: .